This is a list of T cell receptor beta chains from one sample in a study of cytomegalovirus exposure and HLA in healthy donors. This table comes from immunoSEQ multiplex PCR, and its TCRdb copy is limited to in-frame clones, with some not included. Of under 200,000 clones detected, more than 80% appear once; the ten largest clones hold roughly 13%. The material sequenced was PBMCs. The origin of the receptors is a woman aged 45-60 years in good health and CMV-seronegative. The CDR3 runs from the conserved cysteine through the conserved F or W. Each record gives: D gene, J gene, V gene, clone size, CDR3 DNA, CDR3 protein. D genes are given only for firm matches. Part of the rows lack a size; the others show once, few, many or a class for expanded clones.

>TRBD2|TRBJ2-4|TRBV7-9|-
TGTGCCAGCAGCTTAGTCGGACTAGCGGGAAACATTCAGTACTTC
CASSLVGLAGNIQYF
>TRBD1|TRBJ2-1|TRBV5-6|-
TGTGCCAGCAGCGCTACAGGGGTAGGGCAGTTCTTC
CASSATGVGQFF
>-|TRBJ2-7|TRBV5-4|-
TGTGCCAGCAGTCGAGGACCCGGGGGAACCTACGAGCAGTACTTC
CASSRGPGGTYEQYF
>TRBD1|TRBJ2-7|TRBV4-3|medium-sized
TGCGCCAGCAGCCAAGATTACGGGACAGGGGGCTACGAGCAGTACTTC
CASSQDYGTGGYEQYF
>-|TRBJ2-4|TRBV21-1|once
TGTGCCAGCAGCAAAGCTACAGTAGGAAACATTCAGTACTTC
CASSKATVGNIQYF
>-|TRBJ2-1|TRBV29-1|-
TGCAGCGTGGCGCCGGGAGACCCCTACAATGAGCAGTTCTTC
CSVAPGDPYNEQFF
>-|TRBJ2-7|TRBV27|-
TGTGCCAGCAGTTTATATCGTGGGGCAGCACCCTACGAGCAGTACTTC
CASSLYRGAAPYEQYF
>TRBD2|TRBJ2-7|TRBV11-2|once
TGTGCCAGCAGCGCGGCGAGTAGCGGGGGCTACGAGCAGTACTTC
CASSAASSGGYEQYF
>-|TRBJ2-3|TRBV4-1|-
TGCGCCAGCAGCCAAGACGGAGCAGATACGCAGTATTTT
CASSQDGADTQYF
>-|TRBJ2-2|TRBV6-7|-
TGTGCCAGCTTTTGCGGGACGAACACCGGGGAGCTGTTTTTT
CASFCGTNTGELFF
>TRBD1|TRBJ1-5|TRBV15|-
TGTGCCACCAGCAGAGAGAGTGGGACAGGGGGCAATCAGCCCCAGCATTTT
CATSRESGTGGNQPQHF
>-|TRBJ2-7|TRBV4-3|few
TGCGCCAGCAGCCCAGGGACGGGGGACTACGAGCAGTACTTC
CASSPGTGDYEQYF
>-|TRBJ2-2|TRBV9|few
TGTGCCAGCAGCGCCACAGCCGCGAACACCGGGGAGCTGTTTTTT
CASSATAANTGELFF
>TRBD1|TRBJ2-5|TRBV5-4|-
TGTGCCAGCAGCTTTACCGGGACAGGGTATCAAGAGACCCAGTACTTC
CASSFTGTGYQETQYF
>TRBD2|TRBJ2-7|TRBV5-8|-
TGTGCCAGCAGCTCCAGACCGGGACTAGCGGTGCAGACGGTCTACGAGCAGTACTTC
CASSSRPGLAVQTVYEQYF
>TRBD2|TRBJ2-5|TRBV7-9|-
TGTGCCAGCAGCCCCCCAGAGCGGGAGGAGAGAGAGACCCAGTACTTC
CASSPPEREERETQYF
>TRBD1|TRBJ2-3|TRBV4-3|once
TGCGCCAGCAGCCAAATGGGACAGGACACAGATACGCAGTATTTT
CASSQMGQDTDTQYF
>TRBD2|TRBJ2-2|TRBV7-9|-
TGTGCCAGCAGCCCCGGGACTAGCGGGAGGACCGGGGAGCTGTTTTTT
CASSPGTSGRTGELFF
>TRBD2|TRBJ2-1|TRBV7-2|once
TGTGCCAGCAGCTTAGGACTAGCGGGAGGGCGTGAGCAGTTCTTC
CASSLGLAGGREQFF